This T cell receptor (beta chain) stems from a study of blood T cell repertoires in COVID-19. Study-level information: Some COVID-19 samples were acute and others convalescent; all came from the United States, Italy and Spain.

This clone occurred a few times. Produced via immunoSEQ multiplex PCR; TCRdb's table is partial and in-frame only. The repertoire holds around 150,000 clones, with over 75% as singletons. Germline V gene lookup returns CDR1 MDHEN and CDR2 SYDVKM. CDR3 size: 14 residues. Trimming left V 5 bases short and J 4 bases short, with 14 bases between. The V call is TRBV28, the J call TRBJ1-2; D is ambiguous. The sample comprised peripheral blood. The source of this sequence is a man in his fifties or sixties with active or convalescent COVID-19. The CDR3 loop is CASSPALLLYGYTF. CDR3 sequence (DNA): TGTGCCAGCAGTCCCGCATTGTTACTCTATGGCTACACCTTC.